These 23 T cell receptor beta chains were sequenced from one sample in a study of siplizumab effects on memory and regulatory T cells. Using immunoSEQ multiplex PCR, the repertoire was profiled, and TCRdb retains in-frame clones only, with some absent. The table includes around 95,000 clones, more than 90% detected once. Sequenced sample: CD4+ T cells sorted from blood. The receptor set was obtained from a human donor in good health.

The chain uses TRBV4-1 and TRBJ2-1; D not certain. The CDR3 extends over 18 amino acids. Per germline, CDR1 MGHRA and CDR2 YSYEKL. The V gene lost 1 base and the J gene lost 0 bases, with 16 bases spanning the gap. The CDR3, as DNA: TGCGCCAGCAGCCAAGGGTTAGCACAGCGAGGCTCCTACAATGAGCAGTTCTTC. Encoded protein: CASSQGLAQRGSYNEQFF.

This sequence joins TRBV5-1 and TRBJ2-7, with D possibly TRBD1 on 6 matching bases. The CDR3 loop spans 12 amino acids. V shed 7 bases and J shed 1 base, with 9 bases lying between them. The germline gives CDR1 SGHRS, CDR2 YFSETQ. CDR3 DNA: TGCGCCAGCGGTAGGGGGTCCTACGAGCAGTACTTC. It is translated as CASGRGSYEQYF.

The chain has TRBV14 and TRBJ1-1; maybe TRBD1 (5 bases). Germline V CDR1 and CDR2: SGHDN, FVKESK. The CDR3 sequence is 14 residues long. V lost 4 bases and J 1 base, leaving 10 bases between the germline ends. CDR3 nucleotide sequence: TGTGCCAGCAGCCGACAGTTAACGAACACTGAAGCTTTCTTT. It is translated as CASSRQLTNTEAFF.

The chain combines TRBV18 with TRBJ1-1; perhaps TRBD1 as D (6 bases). The CDR3 has 14 amino acids. The V gene lost 2 bases and the J gene lost 7 bases, with 14 bases spanning the gap. Germline V gene data show CDR1 as KGHSH and CDR2 as LQKENI. CDR3 sequence (DNA): TGTGCCAGCTCACCAGCCCCTGGACAGCTTGAAGCTTTCTTT. It specifies CASSPAPGQLEAFF.

The chain has TRBV6-5 and TRBJ1-2; no clear D gene. The length of the CDR3 is 13 residues. The germline V and J ends were trimmed by 5 bases and 4 bases, with 11 bases remaining between them. Looked up from germline, CDR1 is MNHEY and CDR2 is SVGAGI. Here the CDR3 DNA reads TGTGCCAGCAGTGAATCCGGTTTCTATGGCTACACCTTC. This sequence encodes CASSESGFYGYTF.

The V and J genes are TRBV7-3 and TRBJ2-3; the match to TRBD2 covers 9 bases. CDR1 is SGHTA, CDR2 FQGTGA, per germline. CDR3 size: 18 residues. Trimming at V came to 1 base and at J to 4 bases, leaving 12 bases not matched to a gene. The CDR3 DNA is TGTGCCAGCAGCTTAAGGATAGCGGGGGCTGGAGGGGCAGATACGCAGTATTTT. This gives the protein CASSLRIAGAGGADTQYF.

The chain's CDR3 is CASSYQGNQPQHF. The CDR3 DNA sequence: TGTGCCAGCAGTTATCAGGGCAATCAGCCCCAGCATTTT. The J gene is TRBJ1-5, the V gene TRBV7-2; D is unresolved. The CDR3 extends over 13 amino acids. Trimming left V 6 bases short and J 2 bases short, with 8 bases between. CDR1 is SGHTA and CDR2 is FQGNSA in the germline V gene. The variable domain in full, with the rest retrieved from reference TRBV7-2 and TRBJ1-5, is GAGVSQSPSNKVTEKGKDVELRCDPISGHTALYWYRQSLGQGLEFLIYFQGNSAPDKSGLPSDRFSAERTGGSVSTLTIQRTQQEDSAVYLCASSYQGNQPQHFGDGTRLSIL.

The J gene is TRBJ1-5, the V gene TRBV7-2; 10 bases are shared with TRBD1. The germline gives CDR1 SGHTA, CDR2 FQGNSA. V shed 1 base and J 7 bases; nucleotides not matched to a gene: 4. The CDR3 covers 15 residues. The DNA of the CDR3 is TGTGCCAGCAGCTTAGGACAGGGGGCGGGACAGCCCCAGCATTTT. It yields the protein CASSLGQGAGQPQHF. Based on the CDR3 plus reference TRBV7-2 and TRBJ1-5, the full variable domain is GAGVSQSPSNKVTEKGKDVELRCDPISGHTALYWYRQSLGQGLEFLIYFQGNSAPDKSGLPSDRFSAERTGGSVSTLTIQRTQQEDSAVYLCASSLGQGAGQPQHFGDGTRLSIL.

The chain employs TRBV14 and TRBJ2-5; D not resolved. Germline-derived CDR1 and CDR2 are SGHDN and FVKESK. With 2 bases removed from V and 4 bases from J, the gap between germline ends came to 8 bases. The CDR3 spans 13 residues. CDR3 sequence (DNA): TGTGCCAGCAGCCAACAGATCGCAGAGACCCAGTACTTC. As protein: CASSQQIAETQYF.

The genes are TRBV2 and TRBJ1-2; TRBD1 matches 8 bases. Unmatched junction bases numbered 5, after V lost 1 base and J lost 4 bases. The CDR3 totals 15 residues. From germline, CDR1 is SNHLY and CDR2 FYNNEI. The CDR3: CASSEGTGPVYGYTF. CDR3 sequence (DNA): TGTGCCAGCAGTGAAGGGACAGGGCCCGTCTATGGCTACACCTTC.

The V gene is TRBV6-1, the J gene TRBJ2-7; the match to TRBD1 covers 8 bases. CDR3 length: 12 residues. The germline gives CDR1 MNHNS, CDR2 SASEGT. V was pared by 6 bases and J by 4 bases, with 2 bases of the junction left unmatched. This chain's CDR3 is CASRRTGYEQYF. The CDR3 nucleotides are TGTGCCAGCAGGCGGACAGGGTACGAGCAGTACTTC.

To note about this clone: Germline and junction disagree at one end, which may indicate a read error. This CDR3 is CASSGQVSALHF. Here the CDR3 DNA reads TGTGCCAGCAGTGGACAGGTTTCAGCCCTCCACTTT. V and J are TRBV2 and TRBJ1-6, with D perhaps matching TRBD1 (6 bases). Germline loops: CDR1 SNHLY, CDR2 FYNNEI. The CDR3 runs 12 residues.

V usage is TRBV28 and J usage is TRBJ1-1; D is unresolved. This CDR3 has 12 amino acids. Trimming stripped 2 bases from V and 12 bases from J, with 13 bases between. Looked up from germline, CDR1 is MDHEN and CDR2 is SYDVKM. The CDR3 region is CASSLENRPSFF. In nucleotides, the CDR3 is TGTGCCAGCAGTTTAGAAAACAGACCATCTTTCTTT.

The chain joins TRBV4-3 to TRBJ1-5, with D perhaps matching TRBD1 (5 bases). CDR1 is LGHNA, CDR2 YSLEER, per germline. This CDR3 comprises 14 residues. Trimming left V 0 bases short and J 6 bases short, with 9 bases between. The CDR3 reads CASSQDPGVQPQHF. The CDR3 DNA sequence: TGCGCCAGCAGCCAAGATCCGGGGGTTCAGCCCCAGCATTTT.

The chain uses TRBV7-2 and TRBJ1-2; 8 positions match TRBD1. The ends lost 5 bases at V and 4 bases at J; junction bases unmatched: 9. Per germline, CDR1 SGHTA and CDR2 FQGNSA. CDR3 length: 15 amino acids. The CDR3 coding sequence is TGTGCCAGCAGCGCCACCGGACAGGGCTCCTATGGCTACACCTTC. It yields the protein CASSATGQGSYGYTF.

The chain has TRBV19 and TRBJ2-2; 8 nucleotides line up with TRBD2. The trim removed 3 bases at V and 4 bases at J, leaving 7 bases unmatched. The CDR3 consists of 16 residues. Germline V gene lookup returns CDR1 LNHDA and CDR2 SQIVND (reference sequence). For the CDR3, the DNA is TGTGCCAGTAGTATCCCCAGCGGGGGTAGCACCGGGGAGCTGTTTTTT. Encoded protein: CASSIPSGGSTGELFF. Based on the CDR3 plus reference TRBV19 and TRBJ2-2, the full variable domain is DGGITQSPKYLFRKEGQNVTLSCEQNLNHDAMYWYRQDPGQGLRLIYYSQIVNDFQKGDIAEGYSVSREKKESFPLTVTSAQKNPTAFYLCASSIPSGGSTGELFFGEGSRLTVL.

This clone was observed a single time. The rearrangement uses TRBV4-2 and TRBJ2-1, with D possibly matching TRBD2 (7 bases). Trimming removed 0 bases from V and 7 bases from J, with 16 bases in between. Germline V CDR1 and CDR2: LGHNA, YNFKEQ. The CDR3 consists of 16 residues. CDR3 protein: CASSQEWGGLENEQFF. CDR3 DNA: TGTGCCAGCAGCCAAGAATGGGGGGGCCTTGAGAATGAGCAGTTCTTC.

V usage is TRBV28 and J usage is TRBJ1-2, with TRBD1 identical over 11 bases. This CDR3 spans 15 amino acids. Germline CDR1 is MDHEN and CDR2 is SYDVKM. The ends lost 8 bases at V and 4 bases at J; junction bases unmatched: 9. CDR3 sequence: CASGLRDRGAYGYTF. The DNA of the CDR3 is TGTGCCAGCGGACTCCGGGACAGGGGGGCCTATGGCTACACCTTC.

This clone was observed a handful of times. This chain links TRBV12-2 with TRBJ1-1; the table assigns TRBD1, which was not confirmed against the DNA. TRBV12-2 has pseudogene status. The CDR3 extends over 15 amino acids. Here the CDR3 DNA reads TGTGCAAGTCGCCCGGGCCTGACAGCGAACACTGAAGCTTTCTTT. It translates to CASRPGLTANTEAFF.

The chain recombines TRBV5-6 with TRBJ1-1, with TRBD1 matching 7 bases. V lost 4 bases, J lost 5 bases, and 8 bases stayed unmatched. The CDR3 covers 14 residues. Germline V gene sequence: CDR1 SGHDT, CDR2 YYEEEE. The CDR3 DNA reads as TGTGCCAGCAGCCTAAGGACAGGTTCGACTGAAGCTTTCTTT. This gives the protein CASSLRTGSTEAFF.

The chain employs TRBV6-4 and TRBJ2-1; 11 bases line up with TRBD2. The V and J ends lost 6 bases and 6 bases, in that order; junction bases with no gene match: 4. The CDR3 contains 14 residues. Germline-derived CDR1 and CDR2 are MRHNA and SNTAGT. CDR3 in DNA: TGTGCCAGCAGAAGGACTAGCGGGTCCAATGAGCAGTTCTTC. It is translated as CASRRTSGSNEQFF.

DNA of the CDR3: TGTGCCTGCACTAGGGGGTACGAGCAGTACTTC. Its translation is CACTRGYEQYF. The rearrangement joins TRBV7-8 to TRBJ2-7; D is possibly TRBD1 (6 bases). Germline CDR1 and CDR2: SGHVS and FQNEAQ. V lost 11 bases to trimming and J lost 4 bases, with 12 bases between them. The CDR3 has 11 amino acids.

The J gene is TRBJ2-7, the V gene TRBV7-2; 8 bases are a match to TRBD2. The CDR3 length is 15 residues. V trimming: 1 base; J trimming: 5 bases; junction bases outside the gene matches: 7. Germline CDR1 SGHTA, CDR2 FQGNSA. The CDR3 sequence is CASSLEPGGIHEQYF. CDR3 coding DNA: TGTGCCAGCAGCTTAGAGCCGGGAGGGATTCACGAGCAGTACTTC.